The entry below gives a single T cell receptor beta chain sequence along with its context. The data stem from a study of blood T cell repertoires in COVID-19. On the study more broadly: Spain, Italy and the United States supplied samples that represented acute and convalescent COVID-19. Sample material is recorded as cDNA or gDNA derived from T cells, B-cell-depleted T cells, or PBMCs.

How the authors handled the data: Counts of nucleated cells, estimated from reference gene primer amplification, were obtained. TCRdb's table, derived via immunoSEQ multiplex PCR, lists solely in-frame clones and lacks some. V and J calls and clone size are as listed in that table; D and trimming were resolved from the DNA. This table has 25,000 to 35,000 clones, around 87% appearing once. The clonotype originates from a human donor in a cohort sampled during active COVID-19. The donor label of this sample is uncertain. Sequenced: peripheral blood.

CDR3 nucleotide sequence: TGCGCCAGCAGCCCCACCCCCGCCCGGTACAATGAGCAGTTCTTC. As protein: CASSPTPARYNEQFF. The chain links TRBV5-1 to TRBJ2-1; D gene uncertain. Per germline, CDR1 SGHRS and CDR2 YFSETQ. The V end lost 4 bases, the J end lost 4 bases, and 15 bases lay between the germline ends. CDR3 length equals 15 residues.